The entry that follows covers one T cell receptor (beta chain) sequence. Antigen unknown. The source of the sample is a study of OX40 agonist ivuxolimab in advanced cancers. Findings of the study overall: At 0.1 to 3.0 mg/kg and by week 6, CD4+ and CD8+ T cells in the blood had expanded clonally. The study found among the lowest clonal expansion in partial responders at 0.1-3.0 mg/kg.

Here immunoSEQ multiplex PCR was the method, and the copy in TCRdb shows in-frame clones only, minus some. The table shows under 50,000 clones, with about 80% occurring only once. CDR3 length: 16 residues. Germline CDR1 reads SGDLS; CDR2 reads YYNGEE. Trimming shortened V by 0 bases and J by 0 bases, and 12 bases separated the two germline ends. Sequencing was performed on CD4+ or CD8+ T cells sorted from blood, taken in a trial of the OX40 agonist ivuxolimab. This clonotype was obtained from an adult with an advanced solid tumor such as melanoma, head and neck, liver or kidney cancer. The chain is built from TRBV9 and TRBJ1-1; weak D call: TRBD1 (5 bases). The CDR3 here is CASSVGGALLNTEAFF. In DNA form, the CDR3 reads TGTGCCAGCAGCGTAGGGGGCGCGCTCTTGAACACTGAAGCTTTCTTT.